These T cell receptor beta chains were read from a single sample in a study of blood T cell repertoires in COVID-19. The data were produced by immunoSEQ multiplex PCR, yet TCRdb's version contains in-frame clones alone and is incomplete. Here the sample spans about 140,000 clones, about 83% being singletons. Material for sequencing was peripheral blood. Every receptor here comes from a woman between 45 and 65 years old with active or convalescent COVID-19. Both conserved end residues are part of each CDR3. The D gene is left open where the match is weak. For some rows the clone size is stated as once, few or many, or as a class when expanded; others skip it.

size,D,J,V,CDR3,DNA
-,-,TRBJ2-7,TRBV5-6,CASSSRVGEQYF,TGTGCCAGCAGTTCCAGGGTTGGCGAGCAGTACTTC
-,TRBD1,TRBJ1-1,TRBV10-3,CAISESGTGGIGARTEAFF,TGTGCCATCAGTGAGTCGGGGACAGGGGGTATTGGAGCGAGGACTGAAGCTTTCTTT
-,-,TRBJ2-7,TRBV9,CASSARLTADEQYF,TGTGCCAGCAGCGCAAGACTTACGGCTGACGAGCAGTACTTC
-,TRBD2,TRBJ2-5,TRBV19,CASSIGAGGYQETQYF,TGTGCCAGTAGTATTGGAGCGGGGGGCTACCAAGAGACCCAGTACTTC
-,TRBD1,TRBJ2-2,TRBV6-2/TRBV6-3,CASSYSRRGLNTGELFF,TGTGCCAGCAGTTACTCTCGCAGGGGGCTCAACACCGGGGAGCTGTTTTTT
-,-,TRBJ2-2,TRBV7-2,CASTYHGVQGRNTGELFF,TGTGCCAGCACCTATCACGGAGTCCAGGGGAGGAACACCGGGGAGCTGTTTTTT
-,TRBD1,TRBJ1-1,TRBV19,CASRTGQGNRNTEAFF,TGTGCCAGTAGAACGGGACAGGGGAATCGAAACACTGAAGCTTTCTTT
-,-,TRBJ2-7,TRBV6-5,CASSYSSGARYEQYF,TGTGCCAGCAGTTACTCCTCAGGGGCTCGGTACGAGCAGTACTTC
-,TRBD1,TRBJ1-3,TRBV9,CASSVADRPSTGNTIYF,TGTGCCAGCAGCGTAGCGGACAGGCCCAGCACTGGAAACACCATATATTTT
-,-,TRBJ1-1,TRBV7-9,CASSYPGGNTEAFF,TGTGCCAGCAGCTACCCAGGTGGGAACACTGAAGCTTTCTTT
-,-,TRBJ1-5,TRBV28,CASSLSQTGQPQHF,TGTGCCAGCAGTTTATCACAAACCGGGCAGCCCCAGCATTTT
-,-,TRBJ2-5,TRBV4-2,CASSQEGEETQYF,TGTGCCAGCAGCCAAGAAGGGGAAGAGACCCAGTACTTC
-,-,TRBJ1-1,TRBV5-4,CASSLGRGEAFF,TGTGCCAGCAGCTTGGGACGGGGTGAAGCTTTCTTT
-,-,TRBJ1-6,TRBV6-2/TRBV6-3,CASSYGGHQTSYNSPLHF,TGTGCCAGCAGTTACGGGGGACACCAAACCTCCTATAATTCACCCCTCCACTTT
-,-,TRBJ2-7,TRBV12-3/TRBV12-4,CASRDTGKGEQYF,TGTGCCAGCCGGGACACCGGTAAAGGCGAGCAGTACTTC
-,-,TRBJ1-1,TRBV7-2,CASRQEGGLGTEAFF,TGTGCCAGCAGGCAGGAGGGGGGGCTTGGGACTGAAGCTTTCTTT
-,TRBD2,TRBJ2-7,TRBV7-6,CASSTGLAGGRGYEQYF,TGTGCCAGCAGCACGGGACTAGCGGGAGGGCGAGGCTACGAGCAGTACTTC
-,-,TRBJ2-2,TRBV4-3,CASSQGLTNTGELFF,TGCGCCAGCAGCCAAGGGCTGACGAACACCGGGGAGCTGTTTTTT
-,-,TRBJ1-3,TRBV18,CASSPRLAGLSGNTIYF,TGTGCCAGCTCACCACGGTTAGCAGGACTCTCTGGAAACACCATATATTTT
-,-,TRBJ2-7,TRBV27,CANSVAGFSVYEQYF,TGTGCCAACAGTGTAGCTGGGTTCTCGGTCTACGAGCAGTACTTC
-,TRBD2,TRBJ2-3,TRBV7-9,CASSPPVSGGAADTQYF,TGTGCCAGCAGCCCCCCGGTGAGCGGGGGGGCAGCAGATACGCAGTATTTT
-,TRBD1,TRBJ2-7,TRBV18,CASSRMTGGSSYEQYF,TGTGCCAGCTCACGAATGACAGGGGGAAGCTCCTACGAGCAGTACTTC
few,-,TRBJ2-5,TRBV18,CASSPPTGEGGETQYF,TGTGCCAGCTCACCACCAACGGGGGAAGGTGGAGAGACCCAGTACTTC
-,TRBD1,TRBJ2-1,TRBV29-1,CSVGGQTYNEQFF,TGCAGCGTTGGGGGACAGACCTACAATGAGCAGTTCTTC
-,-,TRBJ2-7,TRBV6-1,CASSERFPGYEQYF,TGTGCCAGCAGTGAAAGGTTTCCGGGCTACGAGCAGTACTTC
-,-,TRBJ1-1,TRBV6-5,CASSYSEGVAHEAFF,TGTGCCAGCAGTTACAGCGAAGGAGTGGCTCATGAAGCTTTCTTT
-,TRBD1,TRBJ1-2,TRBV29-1,CSVGGQGASAYGYTF,TGCAGCGTTGGGGGACAGGGGGCCTCTGCCTATGGCTACACCTTC
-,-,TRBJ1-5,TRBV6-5,CASSLQGINQPQHF,TGTGCCAGCAGTCTCCAGGGAATCAATCAGCCCCAGCATTTT
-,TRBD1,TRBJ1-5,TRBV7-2,CASSLDGKGAYQPQHF,TGTGCCAGCAGCTTAGACGGGAAGGGGGCATATCAGCCCCAGCATTTT
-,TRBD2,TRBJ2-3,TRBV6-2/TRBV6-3,CASSYSGGSTDTQYF,TGTGCCAGCAGTTACTCGGGCGGGAGTACAGATACGCAGTATTTT
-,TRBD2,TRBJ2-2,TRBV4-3,CASSHGDSAGNTGELFF,TGCGCCAGCAGCCATGGCGACTCAGCGGGAAACACCGGGGAGCTGTTTTTT
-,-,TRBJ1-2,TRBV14,CASSQHGTGLYGYTF,TGTGCCAGCAGCCAGCACGGGACGGGACTCTATGGCTACACCTTC
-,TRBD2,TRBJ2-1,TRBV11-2,CASSLWTSVYNEQFF,TGTGCCAGCAGCTTGTGGACTAGTGTCTACAATGAGCAGTTCTTC
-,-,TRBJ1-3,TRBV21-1,CASSKGTGSGNTIYF,TGTGCCAGCAGTAAAGGGACTGGCTCTGGAAACACCATATATTTT
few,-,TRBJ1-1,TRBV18,CASSPVTGYAEATEAFF,TGTGCCAGCTCGCCCGTAACAGGGTATGCCGAGGCCACTGAAGCTTTCTTT
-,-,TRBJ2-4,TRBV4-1,CASSQEETRVSGLAKNIQYF,TGCGCCAGCAGCCAAGAGGAAACCCGCGTTAGCGGTTTAGCCAAAAACATTCAGTACTTC
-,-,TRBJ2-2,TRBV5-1,CASSLLLDTGELFF,TGCGCCAGCAGCCTTCTCCTCGACACCGGGGAGCTGTTTTTT
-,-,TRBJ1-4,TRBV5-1,CASSTGTFSTYGEKLFF,TGCGCCAGCAGCACCGGGACATTCTCGACGTACGGTGAAAAACTGTTTTTT
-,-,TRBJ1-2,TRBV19,CASSTPTGGYTF,TGTGCCAGTAGTACCCCTACCGGGGGCTACACCTTC
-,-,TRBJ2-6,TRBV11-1,CASSFTKSGANVLTF,TGTGCCAGCAGCTTCACAAAATCTGGGGCCAACGTCCTGACTTTC
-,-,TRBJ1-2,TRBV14,CASSQGQFYGYTF,TGTGCCAGCAGTCAAGGACAGTTTTATGGCTACACCTTC
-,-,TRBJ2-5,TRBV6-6,CASRARVETQYF,TGTGCCAGCAGGGCCCGGGTAGAGACCCAGTACTTC
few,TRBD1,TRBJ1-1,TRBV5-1,CASSLSQGAGSEAFF,TGCGCCAGCAGCTTGTCTCAGGGGGCTGGGTCTGAAGCTTTCTTT
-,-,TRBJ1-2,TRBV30,CAWRRVPIYGYTF,TGTGCCTGGAGGAGGGTTCCTATCTATGGCTACACCTTC
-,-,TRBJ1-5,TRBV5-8,CASSLMSFPLSQPQHF,TGTGCCAGCAGCTTGATGAGCTTCCCGTTGAGTCAGCCCCAGCATTTT
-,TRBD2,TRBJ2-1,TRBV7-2,CASSLVPAGGSGEQFF,TGTGCCAGCAGCTTAGTCCCCGCGGGGGGGTCCGGGGAGCAGTTCTTC
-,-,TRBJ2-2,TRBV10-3,CAISPSPDGDRTTGELFF,TGTGCCATCAGTCCCAGCCCTGACGGTGACAGGACGACCGGGGAGCTGTTTTTT
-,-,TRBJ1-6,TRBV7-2,CASSFGGDSYNSPLHF,TGTGCCAGCAGCTTTGGGGGGGACTCCTATAATTCACCCCTCCACTTT
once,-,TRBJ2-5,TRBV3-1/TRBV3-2,CASSQVLSEETQYF,TGTGCCAGCAGCCAAGTTCTCAGCGAAGAGACCCAGTACTTC
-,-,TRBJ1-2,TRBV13,CASSSGGVYGYTF,TGTGCCAGCAGCTCAGGAGGGGTCTATGGCTACACCTTC
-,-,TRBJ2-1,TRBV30,CAWNPLVGGLSSYNEQFF,TGTGCCTGGAACCCGTTGGTTGGCGGGTTGAGCTCCTACAATGAGCAGTTCTTC
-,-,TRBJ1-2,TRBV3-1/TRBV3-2,CASSQQGGDGYTF,TGTGCCAGCAGCCAACAGGGTGGAGATGGCTACACCTTC
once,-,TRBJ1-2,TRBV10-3,CAISESGGIVYGYTF,TGTGCCATCAGTGAGTCGGGAGGGATTGTCTATGGCTACACCTTC
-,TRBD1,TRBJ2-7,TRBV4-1,CASSQDGTGVSYEQYF,TGCGCCAGCAGCCAAGATGGGACAGGGGTTTCCTACGAGCAGTACTTC
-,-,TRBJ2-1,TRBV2,CASSETGGLSNEQFF,TGTGCCAGCAGTGAAACCGGCGGATTAAGCAATGAGCAGTTCTTC